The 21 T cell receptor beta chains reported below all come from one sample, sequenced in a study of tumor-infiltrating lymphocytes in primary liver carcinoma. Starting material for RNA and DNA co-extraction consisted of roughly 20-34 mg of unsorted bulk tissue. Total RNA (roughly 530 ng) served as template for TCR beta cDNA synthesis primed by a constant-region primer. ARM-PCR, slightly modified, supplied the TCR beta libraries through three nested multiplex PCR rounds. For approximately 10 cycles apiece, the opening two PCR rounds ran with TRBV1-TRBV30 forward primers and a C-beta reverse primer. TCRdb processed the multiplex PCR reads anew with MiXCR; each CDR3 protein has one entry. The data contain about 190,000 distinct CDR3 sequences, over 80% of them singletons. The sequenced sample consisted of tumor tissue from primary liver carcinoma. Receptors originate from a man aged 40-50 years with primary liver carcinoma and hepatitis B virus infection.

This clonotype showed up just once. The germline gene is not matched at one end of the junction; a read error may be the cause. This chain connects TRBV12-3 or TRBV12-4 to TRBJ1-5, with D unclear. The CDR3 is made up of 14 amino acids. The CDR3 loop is CASSLRLSNQPQQF. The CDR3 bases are TGTGCCAGCAGTCTACGACTGAGCAATCAGCCCCAGCAGTTT.

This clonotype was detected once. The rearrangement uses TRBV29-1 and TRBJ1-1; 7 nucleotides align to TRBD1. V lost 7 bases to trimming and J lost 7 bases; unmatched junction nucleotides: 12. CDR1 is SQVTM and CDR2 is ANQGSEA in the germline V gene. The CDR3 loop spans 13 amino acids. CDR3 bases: TGCAGCGCTGCGGGACAGCTGGTGGATGAAGCTTTCTTT. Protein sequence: CSAAGQLVDEAFF.

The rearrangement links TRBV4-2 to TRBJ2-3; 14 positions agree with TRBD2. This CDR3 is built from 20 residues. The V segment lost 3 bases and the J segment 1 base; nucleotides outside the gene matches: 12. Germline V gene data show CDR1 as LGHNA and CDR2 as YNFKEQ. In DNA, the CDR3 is TGTGCCAGCAGCCATCTCCAGGGGACTAGCGGGAGTGAAGGCACAGATACGCAGTATTTT. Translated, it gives CASSHLQGTSGSEGTDTQYF.

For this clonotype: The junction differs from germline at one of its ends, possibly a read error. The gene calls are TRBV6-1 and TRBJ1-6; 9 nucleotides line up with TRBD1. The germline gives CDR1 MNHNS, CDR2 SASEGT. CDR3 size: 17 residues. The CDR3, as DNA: TGTGCCAGCAGTGGACCACCTGGGACAGGGCGGAATTCACCCCTCCAGTTT. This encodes CASSGPPGTGRNSPLQF.

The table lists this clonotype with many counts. CDR3 sequence reads: CASSPGSTDTQYF. The CDR3 coding sequence is TGTGCCAGCTCACCAGGCAGCACAGATACGCAGTATTTT. The genes are TRBV18 and TRBJ2-3; no clear D gene. Trimming removed 2 bases at V and 0 bases at J, with 3 bases between. The CDR3 sequence is 13 residues long. Germline values: CDR1 KGHSH, CDR2 LQKENI. Filled out from reference TRBV18 and TRBJ2-3, the complete variable domain reads NAGVMQNPRHLVRRRGQEARLRCSPMKGHSHVYWYRQLPEEGLKFMVYLQKENIIDESGMPKERFSAEFPKEGPSILRIQQVVRGDSAAYFCASSPGSTDTQYFGPGTRLTVL.

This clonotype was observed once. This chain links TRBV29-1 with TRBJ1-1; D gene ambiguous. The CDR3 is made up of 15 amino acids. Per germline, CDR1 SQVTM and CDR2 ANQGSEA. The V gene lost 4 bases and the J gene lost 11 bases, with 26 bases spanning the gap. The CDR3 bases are TGCAGCGTTGGATCCGGGTGGCGTATGAACATTGAGGCTTTCTTT. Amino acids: CSVGSGWRMNIEAFF.

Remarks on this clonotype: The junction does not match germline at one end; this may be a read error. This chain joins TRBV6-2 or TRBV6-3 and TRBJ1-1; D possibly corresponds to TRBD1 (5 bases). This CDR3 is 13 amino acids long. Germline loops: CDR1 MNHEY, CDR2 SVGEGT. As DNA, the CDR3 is TGTGCCAGCAGCCCCGACAGCAACACTGAAGCTATCTTT. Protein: CASSPDSNTEAIF.

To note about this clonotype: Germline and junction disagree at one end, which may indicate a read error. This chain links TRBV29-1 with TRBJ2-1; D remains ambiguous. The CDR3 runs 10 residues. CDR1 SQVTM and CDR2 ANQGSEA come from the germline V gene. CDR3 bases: TGCATCGCACGACGTAATGAGCAATTCTTC. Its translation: CIARRNEQFF.

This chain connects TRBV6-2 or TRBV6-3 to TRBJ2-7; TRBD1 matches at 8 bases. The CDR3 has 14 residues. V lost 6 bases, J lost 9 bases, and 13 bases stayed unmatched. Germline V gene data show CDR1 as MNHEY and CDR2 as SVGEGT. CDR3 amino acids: CASSPQDRAHGQYF. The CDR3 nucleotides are TGTGCCAGCAGCCCCCAGGACAGGGCCCACGGGCAGTACTTC.

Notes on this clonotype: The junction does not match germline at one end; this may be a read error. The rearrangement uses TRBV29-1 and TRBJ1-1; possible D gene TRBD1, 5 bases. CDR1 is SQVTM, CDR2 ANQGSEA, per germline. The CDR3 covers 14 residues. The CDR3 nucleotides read TGCAGCCTCGACAGAGGAGGCGTGAAAACTGAAGCTTTCTTT. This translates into CSLDRGGVKTEAFF.

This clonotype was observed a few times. The CDR3 region is CASSKQQGLETQYF. CDR3 sequence (DNA): TGTGCCAGTAGTAAACAACAGGGGTTGGAGACCCAGTACTTC. V usage is TRBV19 and J usage is TRBJ2-5, with TRBD1 matching over 7 bases. J was trimmed by 5 bases and V by 4 bases; bases with no gene match: 7. The CDR3 runs to 14 residues. Germline V gene data show CDR1 as LNHDA and CDR2 as SQIVND (reference sequence).

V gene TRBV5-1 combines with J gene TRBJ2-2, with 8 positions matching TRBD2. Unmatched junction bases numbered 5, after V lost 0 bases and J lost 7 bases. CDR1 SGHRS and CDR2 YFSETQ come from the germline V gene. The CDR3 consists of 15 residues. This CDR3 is CASSLERGGNGELFF. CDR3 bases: TGCGCCAGCAGCTTGGAACGGGGGGGTAACGGGGAGCTGTTTTTT.

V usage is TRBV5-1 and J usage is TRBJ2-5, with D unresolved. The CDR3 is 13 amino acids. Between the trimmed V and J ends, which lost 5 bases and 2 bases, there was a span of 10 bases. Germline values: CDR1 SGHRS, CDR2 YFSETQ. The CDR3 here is CASSFSMQETQYF. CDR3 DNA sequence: TGCGCCAGCAGTTTTAGCATGCAAGAGACCCAGTACTTC.

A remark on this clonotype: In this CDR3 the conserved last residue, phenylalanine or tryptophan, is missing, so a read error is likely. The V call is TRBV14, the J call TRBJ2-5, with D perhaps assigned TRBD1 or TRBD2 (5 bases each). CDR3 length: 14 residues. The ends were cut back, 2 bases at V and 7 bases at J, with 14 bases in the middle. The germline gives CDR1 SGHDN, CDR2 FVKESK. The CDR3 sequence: CASSQIWTQGTQYL. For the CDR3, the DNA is TGTGCCAGCAGCCAAATATGGACTCAGGGGACCCAGTACTTA.

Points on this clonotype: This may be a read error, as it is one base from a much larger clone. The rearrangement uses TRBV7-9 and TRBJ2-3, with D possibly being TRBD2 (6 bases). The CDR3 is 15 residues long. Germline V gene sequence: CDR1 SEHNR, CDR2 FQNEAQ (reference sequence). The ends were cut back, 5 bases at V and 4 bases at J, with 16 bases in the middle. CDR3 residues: CASSLSGRQADTQYF. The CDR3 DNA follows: TGTGCCAGCAGCCTGTCTGGGAGGCAGGCAGATACGCAGTATTTT.

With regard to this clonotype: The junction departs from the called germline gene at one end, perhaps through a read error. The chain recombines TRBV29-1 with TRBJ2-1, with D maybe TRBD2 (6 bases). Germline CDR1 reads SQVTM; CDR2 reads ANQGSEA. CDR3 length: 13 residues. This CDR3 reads CSIESLGRGEQFF. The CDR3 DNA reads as TGCAGCATTGAAAGCCTAGGGCGGGGTGAACAGTTCTTC.

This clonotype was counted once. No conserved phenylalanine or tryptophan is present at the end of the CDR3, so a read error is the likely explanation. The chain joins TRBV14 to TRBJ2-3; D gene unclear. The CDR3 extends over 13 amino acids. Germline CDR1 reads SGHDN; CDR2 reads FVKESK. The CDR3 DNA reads TGTGTCAGCAGCCAAGACGGCGAAGATACGCAGTATTAT. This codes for CVSSQDGEDTQYY.

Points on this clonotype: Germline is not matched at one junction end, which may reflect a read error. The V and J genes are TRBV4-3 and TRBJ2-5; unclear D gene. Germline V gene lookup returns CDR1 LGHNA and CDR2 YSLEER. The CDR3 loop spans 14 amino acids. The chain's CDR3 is CASSQDEYLESQYF. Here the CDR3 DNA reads TGCGCCAGCAGCCAAGATGAGTACTTGGAGAGCCAGTACTTC.

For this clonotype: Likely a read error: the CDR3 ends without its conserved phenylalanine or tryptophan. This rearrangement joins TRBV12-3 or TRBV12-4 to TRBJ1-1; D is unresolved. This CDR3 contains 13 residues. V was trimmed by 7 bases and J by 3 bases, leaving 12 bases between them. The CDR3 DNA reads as TGTGCCAGCAAAGGGCCCCTAGACACTGAAGCTTTCTCT. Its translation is CASKGPLDTEAFS.

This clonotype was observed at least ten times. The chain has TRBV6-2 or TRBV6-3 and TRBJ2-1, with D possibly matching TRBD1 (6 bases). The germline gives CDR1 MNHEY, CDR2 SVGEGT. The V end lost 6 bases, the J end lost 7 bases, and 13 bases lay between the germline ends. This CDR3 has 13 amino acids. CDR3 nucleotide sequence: TGTGCCAGCAGCCGCGGAAGGGGGAATGAGCAGTTCTTC. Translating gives CASSRGRGNEQFF.

CDR3 sequence reads: CSVEDHSGRRETQYF. As DNA, the CDR3 is TGCAGCGTTGAAGATCATTCGGGAAGGCGAGAGACCCAGTACTTC. The genes are TRBV29-1 and TRBJ2-5; D might be TRBD2 (5 bases). The CDR3 is 15 residues long. Trimming cost V 0 bases and J 4 bases, with 15 bases left between them. Per germline, CDR1 SQVTM and CDR2 ANQGSEA. Full variable domain (outside the CDR3, taken from reference TRBV29-1 and TRBJ2-5): SAVISQKPSRDICQRGTSLTIQCQVDSQVTMMFWYRQQPGQSLTLIATANQGSEATYESGFVIDKFPISRPNLTFSTLTVSNMSPEDSSIYLCSVEDHSGRRETQYFGPGTRLLVL.